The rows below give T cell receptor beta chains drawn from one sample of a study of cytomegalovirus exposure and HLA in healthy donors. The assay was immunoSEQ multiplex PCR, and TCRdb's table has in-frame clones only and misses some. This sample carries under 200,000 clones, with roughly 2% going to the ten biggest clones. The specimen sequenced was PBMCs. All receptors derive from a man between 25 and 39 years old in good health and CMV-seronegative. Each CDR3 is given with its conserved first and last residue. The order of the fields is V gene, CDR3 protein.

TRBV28 CASSFLGTSLNEQFF
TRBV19 CASSDRVGGYTF
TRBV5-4 CASSFGSGGKFF
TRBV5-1 CASRSTSGNTGELFF
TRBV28 CASSPTGENSYEQYF
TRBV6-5 CASSRSGTPQETQYF
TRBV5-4 CASRLDRDSLYEQYF
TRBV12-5 CASATGDSGNTIYF
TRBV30 CAWNDPGQGTEAFF
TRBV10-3 CAISEWDRGNTEAFF
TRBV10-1 CASSESVAASTDTQYF
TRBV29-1 CSAATGSYNEQFF
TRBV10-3 CAISGQGVSNSPLHF
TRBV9 CASSVSSGSPGELFF
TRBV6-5 CASMTEDVNTEAFF
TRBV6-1 CASSENPGLTYEQYF
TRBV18 CASAYARQSTDTQYF
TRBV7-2 CASSRSSGSLTGELFF
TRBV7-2 CASTQRALAGVGETQYF
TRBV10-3 CAISPGGASKGGELFF
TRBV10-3 CAISWDRGNEKLFF
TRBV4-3 CASSQETGDHYGYTF
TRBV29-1 CSAGGSIYETQYF
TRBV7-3 CASSSGLVGTDTQYF
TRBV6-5 CASRPTTGTGYTF
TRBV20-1 CSAPGGSEQFF
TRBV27 CASSLYGQGSGNSPLHF
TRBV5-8 CASSSKQGFVTGELFF
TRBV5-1 CASSLGYGPQETQYF
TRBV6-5 CASSYSQGSDIQYF
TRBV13 CASSPTDRGRSNTEAFF
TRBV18 CASSPRIRQGDDTGELFF
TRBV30 CAWSGGNNEQFF
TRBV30 CAWSDWGGNQPQHF
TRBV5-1 CASSLVRGGANEQFF
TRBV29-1 CSVDARGETQYF
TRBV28 CASSPGTAGNQPQHF
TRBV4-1 CASSQVRSGGNTEAFF
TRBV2 CASGRGIYEQYF
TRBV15 CATSRVLGSPIYNEQFF
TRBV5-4 CASSQDRGNTEAFF
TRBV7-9 CASGVQTGLGEKLFF
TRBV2 CASKLSSNQPQHF
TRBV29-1 CSARLIHEQYF
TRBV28 CASSPGQGSHYGYTF
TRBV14 CASSQDQGVVAFF